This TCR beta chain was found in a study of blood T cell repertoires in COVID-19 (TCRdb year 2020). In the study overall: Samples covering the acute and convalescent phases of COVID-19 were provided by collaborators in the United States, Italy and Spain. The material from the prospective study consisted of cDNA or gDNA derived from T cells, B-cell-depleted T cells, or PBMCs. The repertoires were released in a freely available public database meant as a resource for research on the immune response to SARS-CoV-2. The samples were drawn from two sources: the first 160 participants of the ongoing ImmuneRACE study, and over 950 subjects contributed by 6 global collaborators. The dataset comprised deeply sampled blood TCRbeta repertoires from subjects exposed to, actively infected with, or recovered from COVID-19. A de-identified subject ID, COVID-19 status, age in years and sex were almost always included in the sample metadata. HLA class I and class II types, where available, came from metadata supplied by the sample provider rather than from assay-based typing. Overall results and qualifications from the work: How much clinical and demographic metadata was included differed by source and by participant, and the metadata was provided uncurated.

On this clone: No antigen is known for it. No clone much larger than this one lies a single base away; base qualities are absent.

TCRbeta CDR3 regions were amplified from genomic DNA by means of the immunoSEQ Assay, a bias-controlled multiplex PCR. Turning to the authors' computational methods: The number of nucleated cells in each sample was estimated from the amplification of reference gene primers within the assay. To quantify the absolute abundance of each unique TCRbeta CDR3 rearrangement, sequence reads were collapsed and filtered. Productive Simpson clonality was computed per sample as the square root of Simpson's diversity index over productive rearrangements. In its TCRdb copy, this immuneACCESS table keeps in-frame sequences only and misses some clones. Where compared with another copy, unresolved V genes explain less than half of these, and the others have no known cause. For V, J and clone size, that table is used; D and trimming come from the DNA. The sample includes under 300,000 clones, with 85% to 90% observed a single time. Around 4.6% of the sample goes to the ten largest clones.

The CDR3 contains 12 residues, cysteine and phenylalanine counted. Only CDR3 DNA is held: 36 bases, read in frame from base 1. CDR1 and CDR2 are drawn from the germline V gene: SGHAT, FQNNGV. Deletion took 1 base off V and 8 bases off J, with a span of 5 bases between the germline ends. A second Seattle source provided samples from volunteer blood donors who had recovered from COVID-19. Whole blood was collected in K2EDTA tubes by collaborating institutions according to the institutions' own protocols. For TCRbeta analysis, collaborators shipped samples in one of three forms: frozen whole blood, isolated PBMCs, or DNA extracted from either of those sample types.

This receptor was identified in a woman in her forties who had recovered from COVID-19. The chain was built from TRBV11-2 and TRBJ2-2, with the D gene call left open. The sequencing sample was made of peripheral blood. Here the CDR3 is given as CASSLAVGELFF. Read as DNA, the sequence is TGTGCCAGCAGCTTAGCCGTGGGGGAGCTGTTTTTT.